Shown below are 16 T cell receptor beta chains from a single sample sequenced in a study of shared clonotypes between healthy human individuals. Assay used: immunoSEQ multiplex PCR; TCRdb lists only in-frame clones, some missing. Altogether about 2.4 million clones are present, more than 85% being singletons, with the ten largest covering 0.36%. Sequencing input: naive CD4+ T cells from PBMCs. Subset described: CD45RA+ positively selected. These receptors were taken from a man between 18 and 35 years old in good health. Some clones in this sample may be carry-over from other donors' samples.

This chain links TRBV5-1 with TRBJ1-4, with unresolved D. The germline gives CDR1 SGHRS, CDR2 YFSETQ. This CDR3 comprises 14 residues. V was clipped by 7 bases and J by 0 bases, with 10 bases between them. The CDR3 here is CASSRTATNEKLFF. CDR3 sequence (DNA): TGCGCCAGCTCTAGGACGGCAACTAATGAAAAACTGTTTTTT. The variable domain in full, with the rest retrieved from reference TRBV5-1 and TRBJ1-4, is KAGVTQTPRYLIKTRGQQVTLSCSPISGHRSVSWYQQTPGQGLQFLFEYFSETQRNKGNFPGRFSGRQFSNSRSEMNVSTLELGDSALYLCASSRTATNEKLFFGSGTQLSVL.

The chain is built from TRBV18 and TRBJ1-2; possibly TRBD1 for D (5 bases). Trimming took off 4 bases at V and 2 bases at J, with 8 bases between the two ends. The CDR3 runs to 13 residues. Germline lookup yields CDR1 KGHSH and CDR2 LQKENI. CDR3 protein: CASSQGRNYGYTF. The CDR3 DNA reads TGTGCCAGCTCACAGGGGAGAAACTATGGCTACACCTTC.

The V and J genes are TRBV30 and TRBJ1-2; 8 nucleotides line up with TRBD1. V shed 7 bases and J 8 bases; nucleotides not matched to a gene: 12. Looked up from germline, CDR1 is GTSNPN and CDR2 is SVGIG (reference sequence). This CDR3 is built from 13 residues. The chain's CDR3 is CASYEDRVNGYTF. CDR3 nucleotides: TGTGCCTCGTACGAGGACAGGGTAAACGGCTACACCTTC. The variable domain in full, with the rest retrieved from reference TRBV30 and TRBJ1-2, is SQTIHQWPATLVQPVGSPLSLECTVEGTSNPNLYWYRQAAGRGLQLLFYSVGIGQISSEVPQNLSASRPQDRQFILSSKKLLLSDSGFYLCASYEDRVNGYTFGSGTRLTVV.

The CDR3: CASSTGGGRVTGELFF. CDR3 sequence (DNA): TGTGCCAGCAGCACCGGAGGCGGGAGGGTGACCGGGGAGCTGTTTTTT. The chain is built from TRBV7-9 and TRBJ2-2; 9 bases align to TRBD2. J was trimmed by 5 bases and V by 5 bases; bases with no gene match: 9. CDR3 length equals 16 residues. Germline loops: CDR1 SEHNR, CDR2 FQNEAQ (reference sequence). The full variable domain, with the rest looked up from reference TRBV7-9 and TRBJ2-2, is DTGVSQNPRHKITKRGQNVTFRCDPISEHNRLYWYRQTLGQGPEFLTYFQNEAQLEKSRLLSDRFSAERPKGSFSTLEIQRTEQGDSAMYLCASSTGGGRVTGELFFGEGSRLTVL.

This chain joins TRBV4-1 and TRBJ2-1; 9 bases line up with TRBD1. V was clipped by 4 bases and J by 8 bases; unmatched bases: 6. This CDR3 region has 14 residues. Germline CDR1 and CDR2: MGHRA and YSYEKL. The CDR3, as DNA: TGCGCCAGCAGCCGCCGGACAGGGGCGGATGAGCAGTTCTTC. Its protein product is CASSRRTGADEQFF.

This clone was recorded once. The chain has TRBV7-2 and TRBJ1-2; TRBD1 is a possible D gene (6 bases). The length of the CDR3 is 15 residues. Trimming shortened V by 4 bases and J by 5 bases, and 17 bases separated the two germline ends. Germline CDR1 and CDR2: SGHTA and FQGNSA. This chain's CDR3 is CASSSMPTTGYGYTF. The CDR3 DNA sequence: TGTGCCAGCAGCTCGATGCCGACGACAGGTTATGGCTACACCTTC.

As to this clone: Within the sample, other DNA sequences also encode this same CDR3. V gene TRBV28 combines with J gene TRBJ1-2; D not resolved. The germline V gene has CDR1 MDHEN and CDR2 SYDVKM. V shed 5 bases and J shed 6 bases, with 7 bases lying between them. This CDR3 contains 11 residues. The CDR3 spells CASSVADGYTF. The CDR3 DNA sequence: TGTGCCAGCAGTGTAGCGGATGGCTACACCTTC.

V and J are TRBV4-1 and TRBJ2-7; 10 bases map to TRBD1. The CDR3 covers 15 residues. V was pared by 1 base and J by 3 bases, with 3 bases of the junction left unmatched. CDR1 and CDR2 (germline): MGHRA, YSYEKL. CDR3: CASSQGRDRGYEQYF. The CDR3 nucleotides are TGCGCCAGCAGCCAAGGCCGGGACAGGGGCTACGAGCAGTACTTC.

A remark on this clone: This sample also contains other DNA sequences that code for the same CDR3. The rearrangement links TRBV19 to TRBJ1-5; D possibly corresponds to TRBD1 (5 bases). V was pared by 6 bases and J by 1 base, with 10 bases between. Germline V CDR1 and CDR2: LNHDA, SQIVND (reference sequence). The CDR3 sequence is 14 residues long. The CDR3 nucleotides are TGTGCCAGTAGCCACCGGGACAGCAATCAGCCCCAGCATTTT. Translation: CASSHRDSNQPQHF. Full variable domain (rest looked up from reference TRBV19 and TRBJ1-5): DGGITQSPKYLFRKEGQNVTLSCEQNLNHDAMYWYRQDPGQGLRLIYYSQIVNDFQKGDIAEGYSVSREKKESFPLTVTSAQKNPTAFYLCASSHRDSNQPQHFGDGTRLSIL.

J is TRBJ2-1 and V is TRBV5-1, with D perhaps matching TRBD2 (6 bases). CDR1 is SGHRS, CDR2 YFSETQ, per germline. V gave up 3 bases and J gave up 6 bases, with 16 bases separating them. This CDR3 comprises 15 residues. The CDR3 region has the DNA TGCGCCAGCAGCTCGGACGGACTATCGGGCAATGAGCAGTTCTTC. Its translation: CASSSDGLSGNEQFF.

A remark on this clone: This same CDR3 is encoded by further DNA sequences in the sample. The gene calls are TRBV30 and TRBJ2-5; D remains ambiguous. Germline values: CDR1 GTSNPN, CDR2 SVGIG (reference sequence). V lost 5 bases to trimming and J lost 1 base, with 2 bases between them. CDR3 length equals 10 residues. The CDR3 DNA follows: TGTGCCTGGGCCCAAGAGACCCAGTACTTC. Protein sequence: CAWAQETQYF.

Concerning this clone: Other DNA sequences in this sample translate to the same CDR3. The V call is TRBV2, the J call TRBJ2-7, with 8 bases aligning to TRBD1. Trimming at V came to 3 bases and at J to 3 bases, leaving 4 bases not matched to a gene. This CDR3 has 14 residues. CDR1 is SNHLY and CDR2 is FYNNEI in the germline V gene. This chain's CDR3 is CASSDQGAFYEQYF. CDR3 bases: TGTGCCAGCAGTGACCAGGGGGCGTTCTACGAGCAGTACTTC.

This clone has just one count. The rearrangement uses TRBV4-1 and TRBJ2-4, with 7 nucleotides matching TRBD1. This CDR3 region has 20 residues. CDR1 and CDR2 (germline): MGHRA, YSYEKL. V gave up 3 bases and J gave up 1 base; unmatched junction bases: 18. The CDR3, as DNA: TGCGCCAGCAGCCAGACCCCAGTACAGGGGTCTAAGCTGGCCAAAAACATTCAGTACTTC. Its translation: CASSQTPVQGSKLAKNIQYF.

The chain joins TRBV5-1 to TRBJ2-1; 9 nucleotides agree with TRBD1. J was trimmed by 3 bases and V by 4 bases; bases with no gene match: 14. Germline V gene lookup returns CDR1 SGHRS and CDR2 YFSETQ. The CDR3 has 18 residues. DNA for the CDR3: TGCGCCAGCAGCCAGGTTCTTACCGGGACAGGGTACTACAATGAGCAGTTCTTC. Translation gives CASSQVLTGTGYYNEQFF.

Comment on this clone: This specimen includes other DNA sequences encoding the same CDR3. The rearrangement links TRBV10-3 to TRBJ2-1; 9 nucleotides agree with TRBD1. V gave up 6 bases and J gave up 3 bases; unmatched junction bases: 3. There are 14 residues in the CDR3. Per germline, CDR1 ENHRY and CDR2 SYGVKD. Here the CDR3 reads CAISRQGGYNEQFF. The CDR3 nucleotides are TGTGCCATCAGCCGACAGGGGGGCTACAATGAGCAGTTCTTC.

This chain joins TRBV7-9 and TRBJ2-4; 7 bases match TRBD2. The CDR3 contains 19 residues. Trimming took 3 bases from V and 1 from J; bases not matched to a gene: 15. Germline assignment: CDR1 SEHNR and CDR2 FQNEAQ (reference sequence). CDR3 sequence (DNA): TGTGCCAGCAGCTTCTGGGACTACAGTAATGAGGGGGCCAAAAACATTCAGTACTTC. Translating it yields CASSFWDYSNEGAKNIQYF.